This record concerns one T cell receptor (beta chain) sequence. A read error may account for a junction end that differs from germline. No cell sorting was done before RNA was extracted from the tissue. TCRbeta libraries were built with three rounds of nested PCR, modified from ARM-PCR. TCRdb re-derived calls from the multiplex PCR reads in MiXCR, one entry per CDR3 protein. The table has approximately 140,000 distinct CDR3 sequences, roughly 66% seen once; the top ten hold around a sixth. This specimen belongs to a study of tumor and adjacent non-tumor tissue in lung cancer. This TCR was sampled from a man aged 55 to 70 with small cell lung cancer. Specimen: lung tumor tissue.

This CDR3 reads CSVARWTSNEQYF. The CDR3 DNA sequence: TGCAGCGTTGCAAGATGGACATCGAACGAGCAGTATTTC. The chain combines TRBV29-1 with TRBJ2-7; weak D call: TRBD1 (5 bases). The CDR3 is 13 residues long. The germline V gene has CDR1 SQVTM and CDR2 ANQGSEA.